This T cell receptor beta chain comes out of a study of blood T cell repertoires in COVID-19 (dated by TCRdb to between 2020 and 2021). For the wider study: Samples from collaborators originated in the United States, Italy and Spain and spanned both the acute and convalescent phases of COVID-19. The prospective study material was composed of cDNA or gDNA derived from T cells, B-cell-depleted T cells, or PBMCs. The repertoires were made available in a free public database intended to serve as a resource for research on the immune response to SARS-CoV-2. Samples came from the ongoing ImmuneRACE study (first 160 participants) plus 1,254 subjects from 6 global collaborators. A de-identified subject ID, COVID-19 status, age in years and sex were almost always included in the sample metadata. Where HLA class I and class II types were available, the types were taken from metadata supplied by the sample provider, not from assay-based typing. Subjects who had been exposed to COVID-19, were actively infected with it, or had recovered from it provided the deeply sampled blood TCRbeta repertoires that made up the dataset.

The immunoSEQ Assay, a bias-controlled multiplex PCR, was used to amplify TCRbeta CDR3 regions from genomic DNA. As for the original processing: The number of nucleated cells in each sample was estimated by amplification of reference gene primers within the assay. To quantify the absolute abundance of each unique TCRbeta CDR3 rearrangement, sequence reads were collapsed and filtered. For each sample, productive Simpson clonality was calculated as the square root of Simpson's diversity index across productive rearrangements. Imported from immuneACCESS, the table was reduced by TCRdb to in-frame sequences with V and J called. These copies leave out some clones; in studies compared against another copy, an unresolved V gene accounts for under half, and the cause of the remainder is not known. D and trimming were read from the DNA, whereas the V and J calls and clone size are those reported in that table. The sample data list roughly 41,000 clones, and over 80% of these were observed just once. Around 45% of the sample is held by the ten biggest clonotypes.

Collaborating institutions collected whole blood in K2EDTA tubes following their own protocols. Collaborator samples were shipped for TCRbeta analysis as frozen whole blood, isolated PBMCs, or DNA extracted from either sample type. V lost 2 bases and J lost 5 bases, and the count of bases not matched to a germline gene is 2. The cysteine opens and the phenylalanine closes a CDR3 of 14 amino acids. CDR3 DNA only is kept here, 42 bases in frame from base 1. Based on the germline V gene, the CDR1 and CDR2 sequences are SGHRS and YFSETQ. The research as a whole found: How much clinical and demographic metadata was included differed by source and by participant, and the metadata was provided uncurated.

As for this clone: What this receptor recognizes is not known. No base quality information exists; no much larger clone differs at one position.

The TCR originated in a woman over 75 with acute or convalescent COVID-19. The chain is encoded by TRBV5-1 joined to TRBJ2-2; TRBD1 fits 8 bases in the junction. The sequenced material came from peripheral blood. This receptor carries the CDR3 CASSFQGATGELFF. The DNA is TGCGCCAGCAGCTTTCAGGGGGCGACCGGGGAGCTGTTTTTT.